This T cell receptor (beta chain) emerged from a study of blood T cell repertoires in COVID-19. Study-level information: Acute and convalescent COVID-19 samples came from the United States, Italy and Spain.

Sequencing used immunoSEQ multiplex PCR; TCRdb keeps in-frame clones, though not all of them. The sample yields roughly 43,000 clones, around 85% seen once. The sample consisted of peripheral blood. The receptor comes from a human donor in a cohort sampled during active COVID-19.

The CDR3 sequence: CASSQDRGATPKYF. The CDR3 nucleotides are TGTGCCAGCAGCCAAGATCGGGGGGCGACTCCGAAGTACTTC. The V gene is TRBV3-1 (or the pseudogene TRBV3-2), the J gene TRBJ2-7; TRBD2 is a possible D gene (7 bases). V dropped 0 bases and J dropped 11 bases, with 17 bases sitting between them. The CDR3 has 14 amino acids. Germline V gene sequence: CDR1 LGHDT, CDR2 YNNKEL (reference sequence).